These T cell receptor beta chains were read from a single sample in a study of beta chain features in type 1 diabetes. Method: immunoSEQ multiplex PCR; TCRdb's copy keeps in-frame clones and lacks some. The data contain around 710,000 clones, roughly 12% of them seen just once; the ten biggest clones take up around 0.12%. The sequenced sample was naive CD4+ T cells from blood. All receptors derive from a man younger than 40 with type 1 diabetes. CDR3s include the opening cysteine and the closing phenylalanine or tryptophan. The order of the fields is J gene, V gene, clone size, D gene, CDR3 protein, CDR3 DNA. D genes are given only for firm matches. The size entry is marked missing in some rows and otherwise reads once, few, many or a size class.

TRBJ2-3	TRBV7-9	few	-	CASRVSGTDTQYF	TGTGCCAGCCGGGTCTCCGGCACAGATACGCAGTATTTT
TRBJ2-5	TRBV2	-	-	CATGWRAETQYF	TGTGCCACCGGGTGGAGGGCAGAGACCCAGTACTTC
TRBJ2-3	TRBV21-1	-	-	CASSTRYWTCSTDTQYF	TGTGCCAGCAGCACGCGTTACTGGACCTGTAGCACAGATACGCAGTATTTT
TRBJ1-5	TRBV6-5	-	-	CASSYSGGNQPQHF	TGTGCCAGCAGTTACTCGGGGGGCAATCAGCCCCAGCATTTT
TRBJ2-1	TRBV25-1	-	TRBD2	CASSRTSGDERQFF	TGTGCCAGCAGTCGGACTAGCGGGGACGAACGTCAGTTCTTC
TRBJ1-5	TRBV28	-	-	CASSTNQPQHF	TGTGCCAGCAGTACGAATCAGCCCCAGCATTTT
TRBJ2-7	TRBV5-4	few	-	CASSLDQAYEQYF	TGTGCCAGCAGCTTGGACCAAGCCTACGAGCAGTACTTC
TRBJ2-7	TRBV28	-	-	CASGLNEQYF	TGTGCCAGCGGACTTAACGAGCAGTACTTC
TRBJ2-1	TRBV5-1	-	-	CASSLGMSADEQFF	TGCGCCAGCAGCTTGGGTATGAGTGCGGATGAGCAGTTCTTC
TRBJ1-1	TRBV5-1	few	-	CASSLPLEATEAFF	TGCGCCAGCAGCCTACCCCTGGAGGCCACTGAAGCTTTCTTT
TRBJ2-5	TRBV30	few	TRBD1	CAWRRTGKETQYF	TGTGCCTGGAGGAGGACAGGGAAAGAGACCCAGTACTTC
TRBJ2-7	TRBV5-1	-	TRBD2	CASSFPSGLAYEQYF	TGCGCCAGCAGCTTCCCCTCAGGACTAGCCTACGAGCAGTACTTC
TRBJ2-5	TRBV7-2	-	TRBD1	CASSPTGGVKTQYF	TGTGCCAGCAGCCCGACAGGGGGGGTAAAGACCCAGTACTTC
TRBJ2-3	TRBV19	few	TRBD2	CASSTLGGGNTDTQYF	TGTGCCAGTAGTACCCTTGGGGGGGGTAACACAGATACGCAGTATTTT
TRBJ1-5	TRBV5-1	-	-	CASSLTGNSNQPQHF	TGCGCCAGCAGCTTGACGGGGAATAGCAATCAGCCCCAGCATTTT
TRBJ1-3	TRBV15	-	-	CATSEPTGLSGNTIYF	TGTGCCACCAGCGAGCCGACAGGCCTCTCTGGAAACACCATATATTTT
TRBJ2-1	TRBV11-3	-	TRBD2	CASSLGSTSGGYNEQFF	TGTGCCAGCAGCTTGGGGTCCACTAGCGGAGGGTACAATGAGCAGTTCTTC
TRBJ1-3	TRBV30	-	-	CAWSGGGNTIYF	TGTGCCTGGAGTGGCGGCGGAAACACCATATATTTT
TRBJ1-5	TRBV2	-	-	CASSESNQPQHF	TGTGCCAGCAGTGAAAGCAATCAGCCCCAGCATTTT
TRBJ1-2	TRBV19	-	TRBD1	CASLAGQGSYGYTF	TGTGCCAGTCTGGCGGGACAGGGGTCCTATGGCTACACCTTC